The clone carrying this T cell receptor beta chain came up once. Antigen specificity is unknown. Within the sample, other DNA sequences also encode this same CDR3. After removal of 4 bases from V and 2 bases from J, the junction contained 8 bases not matched to a gene. The CDR3 totals 17 residues. Germline V CDR1 and CDR2: SGHRS, YFSETQ. This record comes from a study of graft-versus-host responses after intestinal transplantation. Regarding the study as a whole: The recipient marrow held GvH clones, and some of them showed up first in ileum or blood.

Sequenced by immunoSEQ multiplex PCR; TCRdb stores in-frame clones only, minus some. In the table there are some 81,000 clones, approximately 91% of which are singletons. The source was unstimulated CD4+ T cells sorted from spleen or lymph node cells, collected before intestinal transplant. This receptor was taken from a human donor who received an intestinal transplant. This sequence joins TRBV5-1 and TRBJ2-7, with TRBD2 matching over 14 bases. CDR3 loop: CASSPGLAGGTAYEQYF. The CDR3 nucleotides are TGCGCCAGCAGCCCAGGACTAGCGGGAGGAACCGCCTACGAGCAGTACTTC.